This TCR beta chain derives from a study of identical twins. Using its own MiXCR run on the 5' RACE reads, TCRdb lists one record per CDR3 protein. The table shows some 500,000 distinct CDR3 sequences, with 20% to 25% occurring only once. Germline loops: CDR1 SQVTM, CDR2 ANQGSEA. The CDR3 runs to 14 residues. The V gene lost 3 bases and the J gene lost 4 bases, with 14 bases spanning the gap. This sample also appeared in a second study, on T cells expressing NK-cell markers.

The sample comprised CD4+ T cells sorted from blood. This receptor was identified in a woman aged 18-35 years in good health. The chain has TRBV29-1 and TRBJ2-3, with D perhaps given as TRBD1 or TRBD2 (5 bases each). The CDR3 region has the DNA TGCAGCGTTGATCTCGGGGCGGTTGCAGATACGCAGTATTTT. Amino acid sequence: CSVDLGAVADTQYF.